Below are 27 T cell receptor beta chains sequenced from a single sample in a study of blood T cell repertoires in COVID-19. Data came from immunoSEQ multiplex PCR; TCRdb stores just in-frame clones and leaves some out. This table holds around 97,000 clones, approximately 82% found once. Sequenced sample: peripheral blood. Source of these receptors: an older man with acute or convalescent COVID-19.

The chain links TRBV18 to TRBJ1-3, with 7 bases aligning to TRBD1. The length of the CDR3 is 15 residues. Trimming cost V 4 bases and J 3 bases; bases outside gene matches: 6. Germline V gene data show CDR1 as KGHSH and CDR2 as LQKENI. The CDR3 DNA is TGTGCCAGCTCACAAGATACAGGGGTTGGAAACACCATATATTTT. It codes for CASSQDTGVGNTIYF.

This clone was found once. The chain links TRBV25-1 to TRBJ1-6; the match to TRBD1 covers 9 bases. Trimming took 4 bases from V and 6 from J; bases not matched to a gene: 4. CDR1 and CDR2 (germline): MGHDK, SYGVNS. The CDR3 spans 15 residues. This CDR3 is CASSGTGQGNSPLHF. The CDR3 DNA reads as TGTGCCAGCAGTGGGACGGGACAGGGTAATTCACCCCTCCACTTT. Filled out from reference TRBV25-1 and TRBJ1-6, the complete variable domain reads EADIYQTPRYLVIGTGKKITLECSQTMGHDKMYWYQQDPGMELHLIHYSYGVNSTEKGDLSSESTVSRIRTEHFPLTLESARPSHTSQYLCASSGTGQGNSPLHFGNGTRLTVT.

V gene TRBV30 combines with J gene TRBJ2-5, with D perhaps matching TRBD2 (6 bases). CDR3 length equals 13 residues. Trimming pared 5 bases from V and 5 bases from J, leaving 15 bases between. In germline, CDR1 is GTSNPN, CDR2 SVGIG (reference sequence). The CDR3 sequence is CAWSPGLRETQYF. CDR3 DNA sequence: TGTGCCTGGTCCCCGGGACTCCGGGAGACCCAGTACTTC.

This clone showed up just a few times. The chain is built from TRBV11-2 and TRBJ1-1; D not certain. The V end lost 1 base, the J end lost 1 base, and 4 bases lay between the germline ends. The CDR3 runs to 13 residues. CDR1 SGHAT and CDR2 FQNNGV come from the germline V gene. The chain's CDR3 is CASSLAGNTEAFF. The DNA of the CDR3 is TGTGCCAGCAGCTTAGCAGGGAACACTGAAGCTTTCTTT.

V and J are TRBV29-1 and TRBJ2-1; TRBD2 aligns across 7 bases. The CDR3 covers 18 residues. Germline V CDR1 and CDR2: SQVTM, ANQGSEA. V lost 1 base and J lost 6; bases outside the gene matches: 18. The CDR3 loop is CSVEARAGGLGFGNEQFF. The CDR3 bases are TGCAGCGTTGAAGCCCGTGCCGGGGGGTTGGGTTTTGGCAATGAGCAGTTCTTC.

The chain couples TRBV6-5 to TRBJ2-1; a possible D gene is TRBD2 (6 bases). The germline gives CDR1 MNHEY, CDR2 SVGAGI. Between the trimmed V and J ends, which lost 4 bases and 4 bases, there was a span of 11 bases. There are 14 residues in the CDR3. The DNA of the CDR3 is TGTGCCAGCAGTTTGCGCGGGGCATACAATGAGCAGTTCTTC. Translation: CASSLRGAYNEQFF.

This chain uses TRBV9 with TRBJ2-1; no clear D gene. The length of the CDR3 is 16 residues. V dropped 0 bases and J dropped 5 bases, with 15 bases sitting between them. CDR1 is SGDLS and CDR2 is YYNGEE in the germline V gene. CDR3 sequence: CASSVGGKRPNNEQFF. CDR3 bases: TGTGCCAGCAGCGTAGGCGGCAAACGCCCCAACAATGAGCAGTTCTTC.

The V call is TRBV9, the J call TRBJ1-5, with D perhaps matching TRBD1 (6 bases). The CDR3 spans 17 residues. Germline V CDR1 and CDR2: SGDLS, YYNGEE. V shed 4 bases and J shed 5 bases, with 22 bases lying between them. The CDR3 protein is CASSPRNETGKDQPQHF. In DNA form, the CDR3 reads TGTGCCAGCAGCCCCCGAAACGAGACAGGAAAAGATCAGCCCCAGCATTTT.

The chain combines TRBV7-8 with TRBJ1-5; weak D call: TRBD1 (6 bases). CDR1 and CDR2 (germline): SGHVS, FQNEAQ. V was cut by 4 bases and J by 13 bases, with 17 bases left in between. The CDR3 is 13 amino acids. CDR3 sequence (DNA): TGTGCCAGCAGCTCGGGGGGTCAAGGGGGACAGCATTTT. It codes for CASSSGGQGGQHF.

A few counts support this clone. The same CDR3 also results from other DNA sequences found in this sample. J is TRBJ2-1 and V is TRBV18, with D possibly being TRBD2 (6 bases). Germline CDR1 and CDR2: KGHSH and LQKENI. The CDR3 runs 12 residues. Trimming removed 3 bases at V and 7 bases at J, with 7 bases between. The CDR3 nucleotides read TGTGCCAGCTCACCGACTAGTAATGAGCAGTTCTTC. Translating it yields CASSPTSNEQFF.

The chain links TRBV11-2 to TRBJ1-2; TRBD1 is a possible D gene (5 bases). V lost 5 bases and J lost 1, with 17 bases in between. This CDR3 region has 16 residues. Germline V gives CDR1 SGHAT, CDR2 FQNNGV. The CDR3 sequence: CASSPGRAGFNYGYTF. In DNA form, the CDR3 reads TGTGCCAGCAGCCCCGGCAGGGCAGGATTTAACTATGGCTACACCTTC.

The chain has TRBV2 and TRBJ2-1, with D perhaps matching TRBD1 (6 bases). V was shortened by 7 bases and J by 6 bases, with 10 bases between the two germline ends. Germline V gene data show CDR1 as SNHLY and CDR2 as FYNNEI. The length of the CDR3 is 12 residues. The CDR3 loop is CASNKGVNEQFF. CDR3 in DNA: TGTGCCAGCAATAAGGGGGTCAATGAGCAGTTCTTC. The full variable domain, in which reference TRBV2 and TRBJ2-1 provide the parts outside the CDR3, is EPEVTQTPSHQVTQMGQEVILRCVPISNHLYFYWYRQILGQKVEFLVSFYNNEISEKSEIFDDQFSVERPDGSNFTLKIRSTKLEDSAMYFCASNKGVNEQFFGPGTRLTVL.

The CDR3 protein is CASSSIDRATEAFF. The CDR3, as DNA: TGTGCCAGCAGCTCCATCGACAGGGCCACTGAAGCTTTCTTT. This chain uses TRBV5-6 with TRBJ1-1; 7 bases align to TRBD1. This CDR3 contains 14 residues. From germline, CDR1 is SGHDT and CDR2 YYEEEE. The V and J ends lost 3 bases and 4 bases, in that order; junction bases with no gene match: 6.

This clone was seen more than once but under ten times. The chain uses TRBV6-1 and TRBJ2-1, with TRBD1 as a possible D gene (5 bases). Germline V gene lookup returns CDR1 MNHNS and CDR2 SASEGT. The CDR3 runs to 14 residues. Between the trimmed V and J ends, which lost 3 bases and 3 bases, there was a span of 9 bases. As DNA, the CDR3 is TGTGCCAGCAGTGAGGGGCGTTTCTACAATGAGCAGTTCTTC. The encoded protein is CASSEGRFYNEQFF.

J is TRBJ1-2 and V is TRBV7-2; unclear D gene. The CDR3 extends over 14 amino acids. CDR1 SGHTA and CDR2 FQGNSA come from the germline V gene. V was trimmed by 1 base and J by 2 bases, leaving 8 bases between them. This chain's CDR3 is CASSLGGGNYGYTF. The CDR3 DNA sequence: TGTGCCAGCAGCTTAGGAGGCGGAAACTATGGCTACACCTTC. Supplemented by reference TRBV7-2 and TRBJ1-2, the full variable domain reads GAGVSQSPSNKVTEKGKDVELRCDPISGHTALYWYRQSLGQGLEFLIYFQGNSAPDKSGLPSDRFSAERTGGSVSTLTIQRTQQEDSAVYLCASSLGGGNYGYTFGSGTRLTVV.

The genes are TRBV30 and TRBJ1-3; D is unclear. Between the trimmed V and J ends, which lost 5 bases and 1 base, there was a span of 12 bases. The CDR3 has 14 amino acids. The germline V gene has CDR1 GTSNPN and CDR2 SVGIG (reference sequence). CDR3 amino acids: CAWGRESSGNTIYF. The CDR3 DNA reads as TGTGCCTGGGGGAGGGAGTCTTCTGGAAACACCATATATTTT.

CDR3 bases: TGTGCCAGCAGCTTGGGGGCGGGAAGCCGTGCGACCGGGGAGCTGTTTTTT. It yields the protein CASSLGAGSRATGELFF. This chain uses TRBV5-4 with TRBJ2-2; D is possibly TRBD2 (6 bases). This CDR3 region has 17 residues. Deletions cut 0 bases from V and 5 bases from J, with 17 bases between. Germline CDR1 reads SGHNT; CDR2 reads YYREEE (reference sequence).

This chain's CDR3 is CASSPSGEGAFF. In DNA, the CDR3 is TGTGCCAGCAGCCCCTCAGGGGAGGGAGCTTTCTTT. The chain employs TRBV7-9 and TRBJ1-1; D perhaps matches TRBD1 (6 bases). There are 12 residues in the CDR3. CDR1 is SEHNR, CDR2 FQNEAQ, per germline (reference sequence). V lost 5 bases, J lost 10 bases, and 14 bases lay in between.

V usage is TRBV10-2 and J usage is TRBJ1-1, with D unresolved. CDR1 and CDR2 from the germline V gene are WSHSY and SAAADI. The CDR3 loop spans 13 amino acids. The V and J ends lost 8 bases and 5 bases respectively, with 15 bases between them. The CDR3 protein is CASLGSMETEAFF. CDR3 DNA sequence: TGCGCCAGCCTTGGTAGTATGGAGACTGAAGCTTTCTTT.

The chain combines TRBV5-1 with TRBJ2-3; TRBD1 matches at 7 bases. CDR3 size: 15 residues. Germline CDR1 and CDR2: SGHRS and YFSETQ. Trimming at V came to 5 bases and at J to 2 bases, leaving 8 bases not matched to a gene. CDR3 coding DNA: TGCGCCAGCAGTCCTGGACAGGAGGCCACAGATACGCAGTATTTT. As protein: CASSPGQEATDTQYF.

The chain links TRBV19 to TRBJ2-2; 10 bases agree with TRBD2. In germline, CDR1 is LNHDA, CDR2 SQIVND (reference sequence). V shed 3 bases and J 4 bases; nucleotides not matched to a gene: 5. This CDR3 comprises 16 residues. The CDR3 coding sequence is TGTGCCAGTAGTATCCTTCGGACTAGCGGCACCGGGGAGCTGTTTTTT. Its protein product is CASSILRTSGTGELFF.

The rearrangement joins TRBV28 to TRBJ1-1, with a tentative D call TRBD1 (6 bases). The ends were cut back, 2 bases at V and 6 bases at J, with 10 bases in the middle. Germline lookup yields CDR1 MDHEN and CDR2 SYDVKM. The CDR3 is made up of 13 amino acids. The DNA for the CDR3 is TGTGCCAGCAGTTTAAGGGGGGGGCCTGAAGCTTTCTTT. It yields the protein CASSLRGGPEAFF.

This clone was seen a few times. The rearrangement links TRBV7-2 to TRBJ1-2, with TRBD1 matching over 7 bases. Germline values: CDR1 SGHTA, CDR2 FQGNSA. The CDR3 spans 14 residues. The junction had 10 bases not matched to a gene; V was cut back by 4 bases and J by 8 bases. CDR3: CASSSGGGAGGYTF. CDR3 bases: TGTGCCAGCAGCTCTGGAGGGGGCGCCGGAGGCTACACCTTC.

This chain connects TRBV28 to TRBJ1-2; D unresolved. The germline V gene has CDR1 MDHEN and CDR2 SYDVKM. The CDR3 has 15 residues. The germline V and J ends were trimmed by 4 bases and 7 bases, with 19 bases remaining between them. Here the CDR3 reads CASSSSARGLLGYTF. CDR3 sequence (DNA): TGTGCCAGCAGTTCATCCGCCCGGGGATTACTTGGCTACACCTTC.

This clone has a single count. This chain's CDR3 is CASSLGVGQGAETQYF. The CDR3 coding sequence is TGTGCCAGCAGCCTTGGGGTGGGACAGGGGGCGGAGACCCAGTACTTC. The chain joins TRBV4-2 to TRBJ2-5; 12 bases match TRBD1. Germline CDR1 and CDR2: LGHNA and YNFKEQ. The length of the CDR3 is 16 residues. With 4 bases clipped from V and 5 bases from J, the junction kept 8 bases outside the gene matches.

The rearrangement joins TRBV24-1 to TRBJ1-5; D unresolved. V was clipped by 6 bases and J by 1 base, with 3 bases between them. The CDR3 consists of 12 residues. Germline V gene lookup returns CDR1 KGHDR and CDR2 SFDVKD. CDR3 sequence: CATSQSNQPQHF. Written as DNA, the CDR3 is TGTGCCACCAGTCAAAGCAATCAGCCCCAGCATTTT.

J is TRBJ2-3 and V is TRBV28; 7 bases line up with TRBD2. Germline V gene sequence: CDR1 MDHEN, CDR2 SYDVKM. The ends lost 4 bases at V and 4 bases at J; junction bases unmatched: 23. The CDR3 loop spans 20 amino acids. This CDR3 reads CASSSLSYGGSAKVPDTQYF. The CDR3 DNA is TGTGCCAGCAGTTCCTTGAGCTACGGGGGGAGCGCGAAGGTCCCAGATACGCAGTATTTT.